The subject of this entry is one T cell receptor (beta chain). TEMRA cells were FACS-enriched, and CD8+ and CD4+ T cells were isolated negatively. With random hexamers, reverse transcription was performed on about 0.5 to 1 ug of RNA. Each CDR3 protein gets one entry after TCRdb re-called the immunoSEQ multiplex PCR reads with MiXCR. In the table there are around 130,000 distinct CDR3 sequences, around 85% of which are singletons. This record belongs to a study of CD8 T cells in Susac syndrome. The germline CDR1 and CDR2 sequences are MNHEY and SMNVEV (reference sequence). V shed 2 bases and J 5 bases; nucleotides not matched to a gene: 5. The CDR3 consists of 14 residues.

This clonotype was sampled from a human donor with multiple sclerosis. The sequencing sample was made of CD8+ T cells from PBMCs. The chain combines TRBV27 with TRBJ2-7; the match to TRBD1 covers 8 bases. For the CDR3, the DNA is TGTGCCAGCAGTTTAATACAGGGGGGCCACGAGCAGTACTTC. It codes for CASSLIQGGHEQYF.